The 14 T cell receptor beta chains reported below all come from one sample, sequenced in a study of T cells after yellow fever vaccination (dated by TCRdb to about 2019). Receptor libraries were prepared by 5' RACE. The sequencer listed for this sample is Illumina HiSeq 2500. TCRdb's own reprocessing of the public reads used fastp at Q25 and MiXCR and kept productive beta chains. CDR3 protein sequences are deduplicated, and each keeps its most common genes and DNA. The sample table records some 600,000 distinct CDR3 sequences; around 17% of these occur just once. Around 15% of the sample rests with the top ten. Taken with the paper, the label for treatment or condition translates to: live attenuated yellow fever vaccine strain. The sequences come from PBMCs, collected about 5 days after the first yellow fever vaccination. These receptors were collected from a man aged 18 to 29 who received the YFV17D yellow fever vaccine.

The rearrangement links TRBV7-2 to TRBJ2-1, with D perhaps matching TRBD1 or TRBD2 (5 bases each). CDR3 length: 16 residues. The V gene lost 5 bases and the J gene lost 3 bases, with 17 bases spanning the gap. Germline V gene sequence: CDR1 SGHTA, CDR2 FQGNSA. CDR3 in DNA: TGTGCCAGCAGCCCCCTCCGGGACCTAAACTACAATGAGCAGTTCTTC. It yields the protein CASSPLRDLNYNEQFF.

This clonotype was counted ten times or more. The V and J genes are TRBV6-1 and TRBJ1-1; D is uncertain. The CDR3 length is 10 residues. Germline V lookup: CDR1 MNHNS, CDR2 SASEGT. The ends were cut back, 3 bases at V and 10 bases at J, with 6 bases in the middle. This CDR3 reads CASSDRLAFF. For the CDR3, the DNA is TGTGCCAGCAGTGACAGACTAGCTTTCTTT.

CDR3 region: CASSLNEETQYF. The CDR3 region has the DNA TGTGCCAGCAGTCTAAATGAGGAGACCCAGTACTTC. V is TRBV11-2 and J is TRBJ2-5; unclear D gene. Deletions cut 6 bases from V and 5 bases from J, with 10 bases between. The CDR3 loop spans 12 amino acids. CDR1 SGHAT and CDR2 FQNNGV come from the germline V gene.

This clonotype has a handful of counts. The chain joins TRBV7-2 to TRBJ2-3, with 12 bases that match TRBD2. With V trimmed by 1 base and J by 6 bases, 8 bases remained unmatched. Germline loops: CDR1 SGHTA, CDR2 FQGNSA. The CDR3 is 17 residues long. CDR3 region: CASSLGPSGGASDTQYF. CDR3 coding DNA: TGTGCCAGCAGCTTAGGGCCTAGCGGGGGGGCCAGTGATACGCAGTATTTT.

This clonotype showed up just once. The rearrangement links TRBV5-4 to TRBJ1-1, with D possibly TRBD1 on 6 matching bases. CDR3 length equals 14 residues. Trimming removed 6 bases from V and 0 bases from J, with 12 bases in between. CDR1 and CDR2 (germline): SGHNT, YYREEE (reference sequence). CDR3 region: CASTGDIMNTEAFF. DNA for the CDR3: TGTGCCAGCACCGGGGACATCATGAACACTGAAGCTTTCTTT.

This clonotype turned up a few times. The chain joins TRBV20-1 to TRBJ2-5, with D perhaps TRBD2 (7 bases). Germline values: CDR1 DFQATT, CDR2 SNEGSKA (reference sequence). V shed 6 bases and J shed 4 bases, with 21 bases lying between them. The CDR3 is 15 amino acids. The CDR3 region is CSAPRTGGWGETQYF. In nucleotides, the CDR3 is TGCAGTGCGCCGCGAACGGGGGGCTGGGGAGAGACCCAGTACTTC.

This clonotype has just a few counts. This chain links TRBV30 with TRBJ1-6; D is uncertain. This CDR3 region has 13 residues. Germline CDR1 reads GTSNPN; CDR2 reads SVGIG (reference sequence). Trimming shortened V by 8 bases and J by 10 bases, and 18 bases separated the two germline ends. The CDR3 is CAHSALEKSPLHF. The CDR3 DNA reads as TGTGCCCACTCGGCCCTGGAAAAGTCACCCCTCCACTTT.

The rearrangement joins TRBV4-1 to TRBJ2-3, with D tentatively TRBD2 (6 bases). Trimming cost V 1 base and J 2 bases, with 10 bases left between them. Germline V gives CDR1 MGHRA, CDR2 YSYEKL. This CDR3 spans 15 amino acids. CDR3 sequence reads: CASSQGLAPTDTQYF. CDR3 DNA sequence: TGCGCCAGCAGCCAAGGGCTAGCGCCCACAGATACGCAGTATTTT.

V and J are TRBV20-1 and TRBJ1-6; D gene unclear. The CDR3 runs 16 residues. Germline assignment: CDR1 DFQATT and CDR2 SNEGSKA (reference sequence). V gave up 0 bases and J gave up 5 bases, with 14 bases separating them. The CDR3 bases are TGCAGTGCTAGAGATTCGTCGGGGAACAATAATTCACCCCTCCACTTT. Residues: CSARDSSGNNNSPLHF.

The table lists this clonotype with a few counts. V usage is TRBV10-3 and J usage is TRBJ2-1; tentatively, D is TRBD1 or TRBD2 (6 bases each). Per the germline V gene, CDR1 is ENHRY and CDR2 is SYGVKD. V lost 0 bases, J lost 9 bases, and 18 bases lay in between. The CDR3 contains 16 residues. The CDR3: CAISESNGGPFGEQFF. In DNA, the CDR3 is TGTGCCATCAGTGAGTCGAACGGGGGCCCCTTTGGTGAGCAGTTCTTC.

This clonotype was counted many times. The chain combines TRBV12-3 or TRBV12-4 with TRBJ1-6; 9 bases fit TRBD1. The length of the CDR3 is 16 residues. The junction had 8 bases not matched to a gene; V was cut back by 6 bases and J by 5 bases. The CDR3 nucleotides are TGTGCCAGCAGGATATCCGGGACAGGGAATAATTCACCCCTCCACTTT. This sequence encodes CASRISGTGNNSPLHF.

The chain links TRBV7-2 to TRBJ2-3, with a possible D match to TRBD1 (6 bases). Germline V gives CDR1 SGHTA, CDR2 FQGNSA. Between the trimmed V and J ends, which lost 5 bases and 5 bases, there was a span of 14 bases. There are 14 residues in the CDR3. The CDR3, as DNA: TGTGCCAGCAGCCGCCTTGGGGGCCTAGATACGCAGTATTTT. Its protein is CASSRLGGLDTQYF.

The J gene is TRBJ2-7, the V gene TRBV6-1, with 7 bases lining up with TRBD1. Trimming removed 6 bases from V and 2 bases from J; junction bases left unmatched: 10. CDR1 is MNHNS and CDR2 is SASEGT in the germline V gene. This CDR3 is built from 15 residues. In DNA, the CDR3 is TGTGCCAGCAGCACCGGGACAGTACACCCCTACGAGCAGTACGTC. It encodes CASSTGTVHPYEQYV.

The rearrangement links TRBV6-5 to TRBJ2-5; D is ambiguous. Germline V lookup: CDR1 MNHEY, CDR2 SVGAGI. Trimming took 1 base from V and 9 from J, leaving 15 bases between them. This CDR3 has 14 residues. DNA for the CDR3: TGTGCCAGCAGTTACTTTGGCCCTCGAGGAGCCCAGTACTTC. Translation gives CASSYFGPRGAQYF.